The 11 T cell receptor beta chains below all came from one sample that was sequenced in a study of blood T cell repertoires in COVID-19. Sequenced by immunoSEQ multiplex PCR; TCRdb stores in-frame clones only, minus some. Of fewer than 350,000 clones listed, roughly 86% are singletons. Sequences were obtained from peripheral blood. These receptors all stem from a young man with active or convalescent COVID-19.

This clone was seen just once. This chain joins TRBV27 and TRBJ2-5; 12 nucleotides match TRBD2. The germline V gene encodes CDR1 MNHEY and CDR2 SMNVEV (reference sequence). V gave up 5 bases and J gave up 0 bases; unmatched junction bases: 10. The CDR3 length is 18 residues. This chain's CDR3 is CASSHTSGGLPYQETQYF. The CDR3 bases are TGTGCCAGCAGTCACACTAGCGGGGGGCTTCCCTACCAAGAGACCCAGTACTTC.

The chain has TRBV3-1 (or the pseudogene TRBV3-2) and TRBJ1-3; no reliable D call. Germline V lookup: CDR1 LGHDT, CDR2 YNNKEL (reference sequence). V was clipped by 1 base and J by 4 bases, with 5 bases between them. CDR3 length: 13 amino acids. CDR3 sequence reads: CASSQASGNTIYF. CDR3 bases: TGTGCCAGCAGCCAAGCGTCGGGAAACACCATATATTTT.

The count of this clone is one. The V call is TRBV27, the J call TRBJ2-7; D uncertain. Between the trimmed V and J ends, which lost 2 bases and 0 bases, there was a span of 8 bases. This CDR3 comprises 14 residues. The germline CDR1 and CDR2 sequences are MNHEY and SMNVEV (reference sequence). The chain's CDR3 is CASSLLPGSYEQYF. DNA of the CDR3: TGTGCCAGCAGTTTACTGCCAGGCTCCTACGAGCAGTACTTC.

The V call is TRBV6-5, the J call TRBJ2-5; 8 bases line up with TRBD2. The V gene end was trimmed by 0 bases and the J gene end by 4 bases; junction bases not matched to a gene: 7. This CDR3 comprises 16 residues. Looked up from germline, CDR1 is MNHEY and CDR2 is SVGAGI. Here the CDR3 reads CASSYSAGGGGETQYF. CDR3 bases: TGTGCCAGCAGTTACTCGGCGGGGGGCGGAGGAGAGACCCAGTACTTC.

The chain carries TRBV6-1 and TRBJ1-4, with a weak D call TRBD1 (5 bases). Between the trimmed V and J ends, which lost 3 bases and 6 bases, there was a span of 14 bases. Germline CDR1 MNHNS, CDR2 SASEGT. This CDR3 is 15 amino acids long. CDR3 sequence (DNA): TGTGCCAGCAGTGAGGGTACAGGAACGTATGAAAAACTGTTTTTT. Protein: CASSEGTGTYEKLFF.

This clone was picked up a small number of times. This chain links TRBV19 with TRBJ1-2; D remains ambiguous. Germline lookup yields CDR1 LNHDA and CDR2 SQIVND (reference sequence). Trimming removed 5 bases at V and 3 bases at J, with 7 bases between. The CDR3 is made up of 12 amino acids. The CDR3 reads CASSLRDYGYTF. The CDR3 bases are TGTGCCAGTAGTCTTCGCGACTATGGCTACACCTTC.

CDR3 in amino acids: CASSQDRRGVAGGPEQFF. CDR3 DNA: TGCGCCAGCAGCCAAGATCGGAGGGGTGTCGCGGGGGGGCCTGAGCAGTTCTTC. J is TRBJ2-1 and V is TRBV4-1; 9 positions match TRBD2. J gave up 9 bases and V 0 bases, and 15 bases lay outside the gene matches. Germline CDR1 reads MGHRA; CDR2 reads YSYEKL. This CDR3 has 18 amino acids.

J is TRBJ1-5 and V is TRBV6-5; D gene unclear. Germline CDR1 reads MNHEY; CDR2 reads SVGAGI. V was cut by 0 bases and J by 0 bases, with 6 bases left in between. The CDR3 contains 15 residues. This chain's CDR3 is CASSYSRYSNQPQHF. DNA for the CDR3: TGTGCCAGCAGTTACTCTCGGTATAGCAATCAGCCCCAGCATTTT.

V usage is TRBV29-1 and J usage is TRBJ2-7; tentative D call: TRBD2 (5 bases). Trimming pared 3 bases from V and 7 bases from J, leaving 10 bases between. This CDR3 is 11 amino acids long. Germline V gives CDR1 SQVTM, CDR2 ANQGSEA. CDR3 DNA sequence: TGCAGCGTTGATGAGGGCAGGGAGCAGTACTTC. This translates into CSVDEGREQYF.

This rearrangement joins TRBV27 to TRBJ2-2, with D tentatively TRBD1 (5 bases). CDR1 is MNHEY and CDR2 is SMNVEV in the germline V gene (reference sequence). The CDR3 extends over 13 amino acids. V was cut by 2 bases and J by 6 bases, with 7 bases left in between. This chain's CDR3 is CASSLRGPGELFF. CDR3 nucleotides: TGTGCCAGCAGTTTAAGGGGTCCCGGGGAGCTGTTTTTT.

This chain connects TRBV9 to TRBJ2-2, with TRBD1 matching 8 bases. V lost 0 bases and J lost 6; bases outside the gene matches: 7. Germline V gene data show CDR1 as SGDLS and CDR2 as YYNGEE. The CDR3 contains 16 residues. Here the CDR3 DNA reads TGTGCCAGCAGCGTAGTGACAGGGGCGTTCGCCGGGGAGCTGTTTTTT. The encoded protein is CASSVVTGAFAGELFF.